This T cell receptor beta chain was recorded in a study of Ad26.COV2.S vaccination and SARS-CoV-2 variants listed by TCRdb under 2021. Regarding the complete study: TCRbeta repertoire sequencing was used to assess the specificity and breadth of SARS-CoV-2-reactive T cell receptors after Ad26.COV2.S vaccination. A total of roughly 32 samples were included in the TCR-sequenced set, comprising some 20 Ad26.COV2.S vaccine recipients, 5 placebo recipients and 8 SARS-CoV-2 convalescent individuals. The research as a whole found: Vaccine and placebo recipients had similar non-spike TCR breadth, a finding consistent with the vaccine containing only spike. Spike-specific TCR breadth was higher in Ad26.COV2.S recipients than in placebo recipients (P = 0.0014). The authors noted that the TCR breadth and depth analyses may have underestimated total T cell responses. After vaccination, substantial breadth of spike-specific CD8+ and CD4+ T cell responses was reported.

TCRbeta CDR3 regions were sequenced with the immunoSEQ Assay. After extraction, genomic DNA underwent amplification by bias-controlled multiplex PCR, followed by high-throughput sequencing. The study's processing was this. To quantify the absolute abundance of each unique TCRbeta CDR3 region, sequences were collapsed and filtered. T cell fraction was estimated by normalization of TCRbeta template counts to usable DNA, with usable DNA being measured through amplification of reference genes present in all nucleated cells. Repertoire TCRs were annotated as SARS-CoV-2-specific by exact matching of V gene, CDR3 amino acid sequence and J gene to a known reactive TCR set. The reference SARS-CoV-2 TCR set came from MIRA and was filtered for enrichment in COVID-19-positive ImmuneCODE repertoires, removing public or cross-reactive TCRs. Based on the MIRA antigens, annotated TCRs were further analysed at the level of specific ORF or position within ORF. Breadth was defined as annotated unique rearrangements over total unique productive rearrangements; depth was the summed frequency of those rearrangements. Two-sided Wilcoxon rank-sum tests were applied when comparing TCR breadth between groups. TCRdb provides this immuneACCESS table in a form limited to in-frame rearrangements. Some clones are lacking; in checked studies, under half of them reflect an unresolved V gene, and why the rest are absent is not known. V and J calls and clone size are given by that table; D and trimming were obtained from the DNA. Counted in this sample were over 85,000 clones; about four fifths of them appeared once. More than 15% of the sample is held by the ten biggest clonotypes.

The CDR3, cysteine through phenylalanine, is 15 amino acids long. Just the 45-base CDR3 DNA is kept, in frame starting at base 1. Taken from the germline V gene, the CDR1 and CDR2 loops are SNHLY and FYNNEI. The germline ends are 14 bases apart after V is trimmed by 7 bases and J by 0 bases. Worth noting for this clone: The clone's antigen remains unknown. The record has no base qualities; no much larger clone is one base away.

What this sample's time point label stands for: individuals recovered from natural SARS-CoV-2 infection. The sequence joins TRBV2 to TRBJ2-3; the D gene identity is not certain. The specimen comprised peripheral blood, sampled after recovery from COVID-19. The clonotype originates from a human donor who had recovered from COVID-19. CDR3 reads: CASISARTSTDTQYF. At the DNA level, the sequence is TGTGCCAGCATAAGTGCCAGAACTAGCACAGATACGCAGTATTTT.